The 11 T cell receptor beta chains given below trace back to one sample, sequenced in a study of siplizumab effects on memory and regulatory T cells. Sequenced by immunoSEQ multiplex PCR; TCRdb stores in-frame clones only, minus some. Of 90,000 to 150,000 clones listed, 90% to 95% are singletons. Sequencing was done on a sample of non-Treg CD4+ T cells sorted from blood. All receptors derive from a human donor in good health.

This sequence joins TRBV5-4 and TRBJ2-3; D gene ambiguous. Germline V CDR1 and CDR2: SGHNT, YYREEE (reference sequence). The CDR3 length is 15 residues. Trimming cost V 0 bases and J 1 base, with 9 bases left between them. The CDR3 here is CASSLAGVGTDTQYF. In DNA, the CDR3 is TGTGCCAGCAGCTTGGCCGGAGTCGGCACAGATACGCAGTATTTT. Drawing the rest from reference TRBV5-4 and TRBJ2-3, the complete variable domain is ETGVTQSPTHLIKTRGQQVTLRCSSQSGHNTVSWYQQALGQGPQFIFQYYREEENGRGNFPPRFSGLQFPNYSSELNVNALELDDSALYLCASSLAGVGTDTQYFGPGTRLTVL.

This chain links TRBV5-8 with TRBJ2-1, with D tentatively TRBD1 (5 bases). V shed 4 bases and J shed 6 bases, with 14 bases lying between them. From germline, CDR1 is SGHTS and CDR2 YDEGEE. The CDR3 totals 14 residues. The CDR3 DNA is TGTGCCAGCAGCAGGACAACAGGAACCAATGAGCAGTTCTTC. It yields the protein CASSRTTGTNEQFF.

The chain is built from TRBV4-1 and TRBJ2-5, with a weak D call TRBD1 (6 bases). Germline V CDR1 and CDR2: MGHRA, YSYEKL. The CDR3 spans 17 residues. The V end was cut by 2 bases, the J end by 1 base, with 17 bases between. The CDR3 bases are TGCGCCAGCAGCCAATCGCCCCGGGACATAGGCCAAGAGACCCAGTACTTC. It codes for CASSQSPRDIGQETQYF.

The chain carries TRBV7-9 and TRBJ2-3; the match to TRBD2 covers 9 bases. V lost 5 bases, J lost 2 bases, and 8 bases stayed unmatched. Germline V gives CDR1 SEHNR, CDR2 FQNEAQ (reference sequence). This CDR3 is built from 16 residues. The CDR3 protein is CASSPLAGATTDTQYF. The CDR3 DNA reads TGTGCCAGCAGCCCATTAGCGGGGGCCACCACAGATACGCAGTATTTT. The full variable domain, its missing parts supplied by reference TRBV7-9 and TRBJ2-3, is DTGVSQNPRHKITKRGQNVTFRCDPISEHNRLYWYRQTLGQGPEFLTYFQNEAQLEKSRLLSDRFSAERPKGSFSTLEIQRTEQGDSAMYLCASSPLAGATTDTQYFGPGTRLTVL.

This sequence joins TRBV19 and TRBJ2-3; D is possibly TRBD2 (6 bases). There are 14 residues in the CDR3. Germline assignment: CDR1 LNHDA and CDR2 SQIVND (reference sequence). Trimming cost V 0 bases and J 4 bases, with 8 bases left between them. CDR3 bases: TGTGCCAGTAGTATAGAGGGACTTTCAGATACGCAGTATTTT. Its translation: CASSIEGLSDTQYF.

Only a few counts were recorded for this clone. The chain joins TRBV10-3 to TRBJ1-6; 10 nucleotides agree with TRBD1. Germline lookup yields CDR1 ENHRY and CDR2 SYGVKD. This CDR3 spans 14 amino acids. V lost 5 bases and J lost 10; bases outside the gene matches: 5. The CDR3 reads CAISPGQGLSPLHF. The CDR3 DNA sequence: TGTGCCATCAGTCCGGGACAGGGGTTATCACCCCTCCACTTT.

The chain couples TRBV6-6 to TRBJ1-2; maybe TRBD1 (5 bases). The V and J ends lost 2 bases and 3 bases respectively, with 10 bases between them. Germline CDR1 reads MNHNY; CDR2 reads SVGAGI (reference sequence). CDR3 length: 14 amino acids. DNA for the CDR3: TGTGCCAGCAGTTACGGGGAAGGGGACTATGGCTACACCTTC. Translated, it gives CASSYGEGDYGYTF.

This chain links TRBV7-2 with TRBJ2-3, with a possible D match to TRBD2 (6 bases). V was pared by 0 bases and J by 0 bases, with 7 bases between. The CDR3 totals 15 residues. CDR1 and CDR2 from the germline V gene are SGHTA and FQGNSA. The CDR3, as DNA: TGTGCCAGCAGCTTAGCCGGGACTAGCACAGATACGCAGTATTTT. Translating gives CASSLAGTSTDTQYF.

The genes are TRBV5-4 and TRBJ1-2; D ambiguous. The CDR3 runs to 12 residues. V lost 0 bases and J lost 3, with 3 bases in between. CDR1 and CDR2 from the germline V gene are SGHNT and YYREEE (reference sequence). This CDR3 is CASSLDYYGYTF. Written as DNA, the CDR3 is TGTGCCAGCAGCTTGGACTACTATGGCTACACCTTC.

V usage is TRBV27 and J usage is TRBJ1-1, with D hard to call. V was cut by 1 base and J by 0 bases, with 6 bases left in between. Germline assignment: CDR1 MNHEY and CDR2 SMNVEV (reference sequence). The CDR3 is 14 amino acids. CDR3 nucleotide sequence: TGTGCCAGCAGTTTATTCTCCGTGAACACTGAAGCTTTCTTT. Its translation is CASSLFSVNTEAFF.

V and J are TRBV6-5 and TRBJ1-1; D is unresolved. Germline assignment: CDR1 MNHEY and CDR2 SVGAGI. V was shortened by 6 bases and J by 0 bases, with 8 bases between the two germline ends. The CDR3 sequence is 13 residues long. The CDR3 DNA follows: TGTGCCAGCAGAATCCAGATGAACACTGAAGCTTTCTTT. This encodes CASRIQMNTEAFF.